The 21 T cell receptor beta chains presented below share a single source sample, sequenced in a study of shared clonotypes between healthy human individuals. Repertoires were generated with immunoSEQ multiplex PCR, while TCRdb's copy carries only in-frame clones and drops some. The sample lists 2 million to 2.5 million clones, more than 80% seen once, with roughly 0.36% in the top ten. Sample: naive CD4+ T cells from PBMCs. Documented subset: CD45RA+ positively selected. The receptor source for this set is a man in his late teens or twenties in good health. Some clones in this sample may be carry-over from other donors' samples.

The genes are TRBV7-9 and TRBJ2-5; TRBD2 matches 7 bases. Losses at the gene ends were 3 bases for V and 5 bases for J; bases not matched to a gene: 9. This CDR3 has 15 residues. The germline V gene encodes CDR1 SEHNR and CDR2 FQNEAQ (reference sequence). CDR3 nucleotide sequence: TGTGCCAGCAGCTTCCGCAGTCAGGGAGGGGAGACCCAGTACTTC. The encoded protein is CASSFRSQGGETQYF. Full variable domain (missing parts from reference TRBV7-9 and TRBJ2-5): DTGVSQNPRHKITKRGQNVTFRCDPISEHNRLYWYRQTLGQGPEFLTYFQNEAQLEKSRLLSDRFSAERPKGSFSTLEIQRTEQGDSAMYLCASSFRSQGGETQYFGPGTRLLVL.

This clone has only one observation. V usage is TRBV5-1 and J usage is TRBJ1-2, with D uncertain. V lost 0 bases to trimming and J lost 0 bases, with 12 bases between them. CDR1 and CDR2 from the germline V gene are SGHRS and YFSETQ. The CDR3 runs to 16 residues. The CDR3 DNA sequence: TGCGCCAGCAGCTTGGGGTGGCCCATTCCTAACTATGGCTACACCTTC. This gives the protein CASSLGWPIPNYGYTF.

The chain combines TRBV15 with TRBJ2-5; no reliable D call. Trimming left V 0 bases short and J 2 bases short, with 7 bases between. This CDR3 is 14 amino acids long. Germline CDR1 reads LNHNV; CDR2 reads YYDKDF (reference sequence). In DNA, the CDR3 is TGTGCCACCAGCAGAGAACCCGGGCAAGAGACCCAGTACTTC. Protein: CATSREPGQETQYF.

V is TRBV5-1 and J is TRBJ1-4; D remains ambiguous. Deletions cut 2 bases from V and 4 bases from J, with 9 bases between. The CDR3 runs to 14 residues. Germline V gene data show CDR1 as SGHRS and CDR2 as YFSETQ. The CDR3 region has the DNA TGCGCCAGCAGCTTTTCAGGTTTTAATGAAAAACTGTTTTTT. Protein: CASSFSGFNEKLFF. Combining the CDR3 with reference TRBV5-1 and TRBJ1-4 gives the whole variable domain KAGVTQTPRYLIKTRGQQVTLSCSPISGHRSVSWYQQTPGQGLQFLFEYFSETQRNKGNFPGRFSGRQFSNSRSEMNVSTLELGDSALYLCASSFSGFNEKLFFGSGTQLSVL.

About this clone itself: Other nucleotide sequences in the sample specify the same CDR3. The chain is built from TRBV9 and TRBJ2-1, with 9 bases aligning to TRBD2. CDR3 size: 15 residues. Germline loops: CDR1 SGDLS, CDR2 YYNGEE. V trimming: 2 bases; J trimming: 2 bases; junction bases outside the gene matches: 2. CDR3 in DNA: TGTGCCAGCAGCGTTAGCGGGAGTCCCTACAATGAGCAGTTCTTC. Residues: CASSVSGSPYNEQFF.

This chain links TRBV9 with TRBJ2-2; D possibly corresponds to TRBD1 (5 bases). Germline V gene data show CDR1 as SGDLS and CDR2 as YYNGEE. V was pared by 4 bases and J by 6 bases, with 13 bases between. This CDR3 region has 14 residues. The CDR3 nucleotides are TGTGCCAGCAGCTTAGAAGGGGTCCCCGGGGAGCTGTTTTTT. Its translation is CASSLEGVPGELFF.

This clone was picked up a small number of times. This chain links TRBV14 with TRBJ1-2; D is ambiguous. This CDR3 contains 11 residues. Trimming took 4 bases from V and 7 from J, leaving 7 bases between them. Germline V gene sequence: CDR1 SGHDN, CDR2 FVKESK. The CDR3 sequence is CASSPGFGYTF. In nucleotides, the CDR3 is TGTGCCAGCAGCCCGGGGTTTGGCTACACCTTC.

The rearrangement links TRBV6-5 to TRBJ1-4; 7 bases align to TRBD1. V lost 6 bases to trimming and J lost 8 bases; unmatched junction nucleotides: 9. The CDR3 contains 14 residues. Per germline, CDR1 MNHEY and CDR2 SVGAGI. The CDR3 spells CASSRDSGGEKLFF. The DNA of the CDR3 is TGTGCCAGCAGCCGGGACAGTGGAGGGGAAAAACTGTTTTTT.

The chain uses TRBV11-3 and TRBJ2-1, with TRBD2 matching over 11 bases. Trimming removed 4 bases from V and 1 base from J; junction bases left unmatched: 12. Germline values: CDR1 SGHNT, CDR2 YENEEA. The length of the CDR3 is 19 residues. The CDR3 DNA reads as TGTGCCAGCAGCTCCTGGACAGGGGCTAGCGGGGGGTCCTACAATGAGCAGTTCTTC. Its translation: CASSSWTGASGGSYNEQFF.

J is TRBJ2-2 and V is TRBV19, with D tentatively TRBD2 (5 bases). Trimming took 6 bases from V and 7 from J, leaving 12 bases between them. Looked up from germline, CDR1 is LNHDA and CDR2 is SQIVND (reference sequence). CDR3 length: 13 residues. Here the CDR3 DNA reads TGTGCCAGTAGCGCCGTTGAGGGCGGGGAGCTGTTTTTT. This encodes CASSAVEGGELFF.

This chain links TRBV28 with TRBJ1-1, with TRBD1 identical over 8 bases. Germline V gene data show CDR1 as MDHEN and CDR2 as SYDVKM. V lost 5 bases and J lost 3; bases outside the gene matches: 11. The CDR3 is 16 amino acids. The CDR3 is CASSPRTGQGYTEAFF. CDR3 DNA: TGTGCCAGCAGTCCCCGGACAGGGCAAGGGTACACTGAAGCTTTCTTT.

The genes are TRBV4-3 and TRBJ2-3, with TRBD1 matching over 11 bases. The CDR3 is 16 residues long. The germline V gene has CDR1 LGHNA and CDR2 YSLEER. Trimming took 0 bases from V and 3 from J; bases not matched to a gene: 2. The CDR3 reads CASSQEGTGGTDTQYF. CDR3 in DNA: TGCGCCAGCAGCCAAGAAGGGACAGGGGGGACAGATACGCAGTATTTT.

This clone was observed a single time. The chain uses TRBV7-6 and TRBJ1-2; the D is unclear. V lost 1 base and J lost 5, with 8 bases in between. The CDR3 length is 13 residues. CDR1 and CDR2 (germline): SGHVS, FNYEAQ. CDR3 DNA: TGTGCCAGCAGCTTAGGGCTGGGTTATGGCTACACCTTC. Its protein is CASSLGLGYGYTF.

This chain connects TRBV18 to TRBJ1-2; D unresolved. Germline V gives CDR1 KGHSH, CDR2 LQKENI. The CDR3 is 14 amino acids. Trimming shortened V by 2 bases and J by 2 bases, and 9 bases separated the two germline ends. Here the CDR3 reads CASSPLTGNYGYTF. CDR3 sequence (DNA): TGTGCCAGCTCACCATTGACGGGAAACTATGGCTACACCTTC.

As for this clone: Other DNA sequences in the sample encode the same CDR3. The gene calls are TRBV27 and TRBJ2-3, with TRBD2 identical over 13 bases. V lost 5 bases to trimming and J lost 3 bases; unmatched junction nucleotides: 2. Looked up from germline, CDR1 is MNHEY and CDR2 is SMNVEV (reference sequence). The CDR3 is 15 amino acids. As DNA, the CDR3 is TGTGCCAGCAGTCGACTAGCGGGAGGTACAGATACGCAGTATTTT. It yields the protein CASSRLAGGTDTQYF.

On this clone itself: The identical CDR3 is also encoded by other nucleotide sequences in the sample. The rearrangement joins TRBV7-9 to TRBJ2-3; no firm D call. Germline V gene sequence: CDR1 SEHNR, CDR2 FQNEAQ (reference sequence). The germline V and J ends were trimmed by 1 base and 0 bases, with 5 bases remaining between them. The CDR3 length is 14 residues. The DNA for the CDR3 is TGTGCCAGCAGCTTAGAGGGTAGCACAGATACGCAGTATTTT. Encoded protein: CASSLEGSTDTQYF.

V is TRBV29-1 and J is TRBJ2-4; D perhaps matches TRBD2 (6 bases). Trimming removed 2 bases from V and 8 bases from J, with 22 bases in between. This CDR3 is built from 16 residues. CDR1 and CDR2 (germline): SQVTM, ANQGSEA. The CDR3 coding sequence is TGCAGCGTTGAACTTGTCTCCTTCGCCGGGGAGGACATTCAGTACTTC. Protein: CSVELVSFAGEDIQYF.

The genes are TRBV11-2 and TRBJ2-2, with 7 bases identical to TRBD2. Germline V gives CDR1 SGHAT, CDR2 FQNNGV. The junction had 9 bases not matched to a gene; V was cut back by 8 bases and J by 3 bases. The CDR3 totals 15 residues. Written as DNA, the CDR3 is TGTGCCAGCGTCCGGCGGGAGAGCCACACCGGGGAGCTGTTTTTT. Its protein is CASVRRESHTGELFF.

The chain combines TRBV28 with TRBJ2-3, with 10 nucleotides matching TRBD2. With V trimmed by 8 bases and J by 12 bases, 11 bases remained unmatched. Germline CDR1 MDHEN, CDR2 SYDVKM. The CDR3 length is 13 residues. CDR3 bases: TGTGCCAGCTTCCGGGCTAGCGGGAGTAATCAGTATTTT. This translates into CASFRASGSNQYF. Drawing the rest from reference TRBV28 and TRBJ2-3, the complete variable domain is DVKVTQSSRYLVKRTGEKVFLECVQDMDHENMFWYRQDPGLGLRLIYFSYDVKMKEKGDIPEGYSVSREKKERFSLILESASTNQTSMYLCASFRASGSNQYFGPGTRLTVL.

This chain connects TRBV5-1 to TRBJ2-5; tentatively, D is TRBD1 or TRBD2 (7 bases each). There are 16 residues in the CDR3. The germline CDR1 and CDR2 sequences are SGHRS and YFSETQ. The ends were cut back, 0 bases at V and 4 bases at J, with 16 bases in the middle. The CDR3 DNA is TGCGCCAGCAGCTTGGCCGGGAGGACAGGCCGAGAGACCCAGTACTTC. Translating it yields CASSLAGRTGRETQYF.

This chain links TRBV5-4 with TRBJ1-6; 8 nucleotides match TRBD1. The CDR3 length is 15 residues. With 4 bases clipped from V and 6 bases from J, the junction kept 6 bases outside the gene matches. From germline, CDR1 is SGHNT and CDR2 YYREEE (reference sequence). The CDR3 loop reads CASSHRTGPNSPLHF. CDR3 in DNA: TGTGCCAGCAGCCACCGGACAGGGCCTAATTCACCCCTCCACTTT.